This TCR beta chain was sequenced in a study of OX40 agonist ivuxolimab in advanced cancers. Findings of the study overall: No antigen was identified for the clonally expanded peripheral T cells.

This CDR3 contains 13 residues. Germline assignment: CDR1 MGHRA and CDR2 YSYEKL. The J segment lost 3 bases and the V segment lost 2 bases, leaving 1 base of the junction unmatched. Assay used: immunoSEQ multiplex PCR; TCRdb lists only in-frame clones, some missing. The sample has around 20,000 clones, approximately 80% seen once. As for this clone: Its cognate antigen is unknown.

J is TRBJ2-7 and V is TRBV4-1; 7 bases are a match to TRBD2. This sequence was found in an adult with an advanced solid tumor such as melanoma, head and neck, liver or kidney cancer. Source: CD4+ or CD8+ T cells sorted from blood, taken in a trial of the OX40 agonist ivuxolimab. The CDR3 coding sequence is TGCGCCAGCAGCCAACGGGACTACTACGAGCAGTACTTC. Translated, it gives CASSQRDYYEQYF.